The clone carrying this TCR beta chain was seen ten or more times. Its target is unknown. Lactation, pregnancy, other autoimmune disease or uncontrolled infection led to exclusion of patients. TCR beta CDR3 region amplification was performed from RNA transcripts. An initial round of RT-PCR targeting the TCR CDR3 relied on the HTBI primer set. TCRdb independently ran MiXCR on the multiplex PCR reads; one entry per CDR3 protein. The sample yields about 320,000 distinct CDR3 sequences, 15% to 20% seen once. This specimen belongs to a study of T cells in Graves' hyperthyroidism and ophthalmopathy. About the research overall: Initial diagnosis, before any treatment, was when peripheral blood was collected. Whole-study findings and limits: Most expanded thyroid clonotypes above 0.001 also appeared in blood.

V lost 1 base, J lost 12 bases, and 9 bases lay in between. The CDR3 is 11 residues long. The sample consisted of blood. This receptor was taken from a man in his thirties or forties with Graves' hyperthyroidism. The chain carries TRBV12-3 or TRBV12-4 and TRBJ1-1; D not certain. CDR3 in amino acids: CASSLGGKPFF. In nucleotides, the CDR3 is TGTGCCAGCAGTTTAGGAGGCAAGCCTTTCTTT.